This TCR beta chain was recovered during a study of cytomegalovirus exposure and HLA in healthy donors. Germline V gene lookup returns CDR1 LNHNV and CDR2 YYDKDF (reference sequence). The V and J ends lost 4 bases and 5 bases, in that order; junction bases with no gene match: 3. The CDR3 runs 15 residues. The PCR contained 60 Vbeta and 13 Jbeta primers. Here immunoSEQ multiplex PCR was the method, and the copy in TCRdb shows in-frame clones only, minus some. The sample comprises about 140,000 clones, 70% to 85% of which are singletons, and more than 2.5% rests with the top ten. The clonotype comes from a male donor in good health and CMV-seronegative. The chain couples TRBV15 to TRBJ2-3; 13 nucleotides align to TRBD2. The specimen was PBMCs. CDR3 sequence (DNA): TGTGCCACCAGCAACGGACTAGCGGGAGTAGATACGCAGTATTTT. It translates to CATSNGLAGVDTQYF.